This is a list of T cell receptor beta chains from one sample in a study of blood T cells in healthy people across ages. One entry per CDR3 protein results from TCRdb running MiXCR on the 5' RACE reads. Of roughly 800,000 distinct CDR3 sequences listed, 55% to 70% are singletons. Specimen: blood. These receptors were taken from a man aged 25 to 40 in good health. Each CDR3 is given with its conserved first and last residue. A D gene is named only where the DNA matches it firmly. Size values are once, few and many counts, or a class for expanded clones, and some rows have none.

d_call | clone_size | j_call | v_call | cdr3_length | cdr3_aa | cdr3_nt
TRBD1 | NA | TRBJ2-3 | TRBV5-1 | 14 | CAGTTGRRTDTQYF | TGCGCCGGCACGACAGGGCGAAGGACGGATACGCAGTATTTT
NA | NA | TRBJ2-7 | TRBV20-1 | 13 | CSAREGPDYEQYF | TGCAGTGCTAGAGAGGGACCTGACTACGAGCAGTACTTC
NA | NA | TRBJ1-5 | TRBV7-2 | 16 | CASSLFGGGVNQPQHF | TGTGCCAGCAGCTTATTCGGGGGCGGCGTCAATCAGCCCCAGCATTTT
NA | NA | TRBJ2-5 | TRBV12-3/TRBV12-4 | 14 | CASGRGALQETQYF | TGTGCCAGCGGCCGGGGGGCCCTCCAAGAGACCCAGTACTTC
NA | NA | TRBJ2-1 | TRBV12-3/TRBV12-4 | 11 | CASSWINEQFF | TGTGCCAGCAGCTGGATCAATGAGCAGTTCTTC
NA | NA | TRBJ1-2 | TRBV20-1 | 13 | CSARDLGPDGYTF | TGCAGTGCTAGAGATCTTGGGCCAGATGGCTACACCTTC
NA | NA | TRBJ1-4 | TRBV30 | 11 | CAWSVIEKLFF | TGTGCCTGGAGTGTAATCGAAAAACTGTTTTTT
NA | NA | TRBJ2-3 | TRBV4-2 | 16 | CASSQETSTLHDTQYF | TGTGCCAGCAGCCAAGAAACTAGCACCCTGCACGATACGCAGTATTTT
NA | NA | TRBJ2-7 | TRBV7-9 | 13 | CASSPMVGYEQYF | TGTGCCAGCAGCCCTATGGTGGGGTACGAGCAGTACTTC
NA | few | TRBJ2-3 | TRBV24-1 | 14 | CATSDRGGADTQYF | TGTGCCACCAGTGATCGGGGAGGCGCAGATACGCAGTATTTT
TRBD1 | once | TRBJ2-7 | TRBV12-3/TRBV12-4 | 14 | CASSNPGQTYEQYF | TGTGCCAGCAGTAACCCGGGACAGACCTACGAGCAGTACTTC
TRBD2 | few | TRBJ2-1 | TRBV14 | 16 | CASSHHSGSSYNEQFF | TGTGCCAGCAGCCACCACAGCGGGAGCTCCTACAATGAGCAGTTCTTC
TRBD2 | few | TRBJ2-5 | TRBV15 | 17 | CATSRDLRDYKRETQYF | TGTGCCACCAGCAGAGACCTCCGGGACTACAAACGAGAGACCCAGTACTTC
NA | NA | TRBJ2-1 | TRBV6-5 | 14 | CASHLGGAYNEQFF | TGTGCCAGCCATCTAGGTGGAGCTTACAATGAGCAGTTCTTC
TRBD1 | few | TRBJ2-7 | TRBV13 | 15 | CASSWGRGQGYEQYF | TGTGCCAGCAGCTGGGGGCGCGGACAGGGTTACGAGCAGTACTTC
TRBD1 | NA | TRBJ2-5 | TRBV10-1 | 14 | CASSTGTGAEEQYF | TGCGCCAGCAGCACCGGGACAGGAGCGGAGGAGCAGTACTTC
TRBD1 | once | TRBJ1-1 | TRBV10-3 | 14 | CASRGGTDNTEAFF | TGTGCCAGCAGGGGAGGGACAGACAACACTGAAGCTTTCTTT
NA | few | TRBJ2-1 | TRBV7-2 | 15 | CASSLFPSPYNEQFF | TGTGCCAGCAGCTTATTTCCATCCCCATACAATGAGCAGTTCTTC
NA | few | TRBJ1-2 | TRBV29-1 | 15 | CSVGPENREVYGYTF | TGCAGCGTTGGTCCGGAAAACAGGGAAGTCTATGGCTACACCTTC
NA | NA | TRBJ2-3 | TRBV20-1 | 12 | CSAPTGPDTQYF | TGCAGTGCTCCCACAGGGCCAGATACGCAGTATTTT
NA | NA | TRBJ1-1 | TRBV16 | 15 | CASSRTSRGGTEAFF | TGTGCCAGCAGCCGAACTTCCCGAGGGGGCACTGAAGCTTTCTTT
NA | NA | TRBJ2-7 | TRBV6-2/TRBV6-3 | 12 | CASGYNSYEQYF | TGTGCCAGCGGCTACAACTCCTACGAGCAGTACTTC
TRBD2 | once | TRBJ2-1 | TRBV6-2/TRBV6-3 | 18 | CASSYPREWRETQNEQFF | TGTGCCAGTAGTTACCCCAGGGAATGGCGGGAGACTCAGAATGAGCAGTTCTTC
TRBD1 | NA | TRBJ2-1 | TRBV2 | 15 | CASRFRDRGTNEQFF | TGTGCCAGCAGGTTCCGGGACAGGGGGACCAATGAGCAGTTCTTC
TRBD2 | few | TRBJ2-5 | TRBV20-1 | 13 | CSATGTSQETQYF | TGCAGCGCTACCGGGACTAGCCAAGAGACCCAGTACTTC
NA | once | TRBJ2-7 | TRBV4-3 | 14 | CASSRGQDLYEQYF | TGCGCCAGCAGCCGGGGACAAGATCTATACGAGCAGTACTTC
NA | NA | TRBJ1-1 | TRBV29-1 | 15 | CSAKRTGTVNTEAFF | TGCAGCGCAAAGCGTACCGGGACGGTGAACACTGAAGCTTTCTTT
NA | NA | TRBJ1-1 | TRBV25-1 | 14 | CASSEGGRGGSSFF | TGTGCCAGCAGTGAAGGGGGGAGAGGTGGGTCGTCTTTCTTT